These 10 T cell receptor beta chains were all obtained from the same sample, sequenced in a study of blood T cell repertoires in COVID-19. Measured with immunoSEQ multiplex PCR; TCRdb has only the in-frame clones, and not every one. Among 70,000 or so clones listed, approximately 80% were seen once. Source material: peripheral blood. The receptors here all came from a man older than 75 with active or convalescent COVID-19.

The CDR3 sequence: CASSLTGLAGSYEQYF. The CDR3 DNA reads TGTGCCAGCAGCCTAACGGGACTAGCGGGTTCCTACGAGCAGTACTTC. The chain has TRBV3-1 (or the pseudogene TRBV3-2) and TRBJ2-7; 12 nucleotides line up with TRBD2. Trimming at V came to 4 bases and at J to 1 base, leaving 5 bases not matched to a gene. The germline gives CDR1 LGHDT, CDR2 YNNKEL (reference sequence). The CDR3 totals 16 residues.

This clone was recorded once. The CDR3, as DNA: TGTGCCAGCAGTTACTCGTTTAGCGGGAGGACAGATACGCAGTATTTT. Translating gives CASSYSFSGRTDTQYF. The rearrangement uses TRBV6-5 and TRBJ2-3; 10 bases fit TRBD2. Trimming took 0 bases from V and 3 from J; bases not matched to a gene: 3. Germline V gene sequence: CDR1 MNHEY, CDR2 SVGAGI. The CDR3 is 16 residues long.

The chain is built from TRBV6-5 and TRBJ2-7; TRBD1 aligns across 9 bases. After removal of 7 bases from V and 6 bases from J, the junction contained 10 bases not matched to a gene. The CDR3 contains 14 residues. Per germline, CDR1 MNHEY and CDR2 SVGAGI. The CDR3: CASNTGTGPLEQYF. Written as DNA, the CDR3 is TGTGCCAGCAATACCGGGACAGGGCCACTCGAGCAGTACTTC.

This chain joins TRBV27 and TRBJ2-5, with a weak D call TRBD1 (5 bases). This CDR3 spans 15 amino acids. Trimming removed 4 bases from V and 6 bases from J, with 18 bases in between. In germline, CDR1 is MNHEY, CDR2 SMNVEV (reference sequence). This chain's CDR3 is CASSSRVSGWQTQYF. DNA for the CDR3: TGTGCCAGCAGTTCACGGGTCTCAGGGTGGCAGACCCAGTACTTC.

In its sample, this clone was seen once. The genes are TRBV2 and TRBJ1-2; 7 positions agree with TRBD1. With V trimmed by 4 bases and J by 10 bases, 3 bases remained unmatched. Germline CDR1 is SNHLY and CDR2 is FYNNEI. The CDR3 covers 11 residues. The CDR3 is CASSGDSFYTF. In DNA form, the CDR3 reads TGTGCCAGCAGTGGGGACAGTTTCTACACCTTC.

The CDR3 protein is CASSLSASGETQYF. CDR3 nucleotides: TGTGCCAGCAGCTTATCGGCTAGCGGAGAGACCCAGTACTTC. The chain employs TRBV7-9 and TRBJ2-5, with 7 nucleotides matching TRBD2. Germline-derived CDR1 and CDR2 are SEHNR and FQNEAQ (reference sequence). This CDR3 is built from 14 residues. V shed 2 bases, J shed 4 bases, and the junction held 4 bases outside the gene matches.

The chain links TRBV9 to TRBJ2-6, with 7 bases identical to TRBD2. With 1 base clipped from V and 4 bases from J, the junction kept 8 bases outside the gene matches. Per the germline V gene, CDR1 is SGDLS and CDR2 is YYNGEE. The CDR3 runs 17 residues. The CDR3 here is CASSVHSSGDGANVLTF. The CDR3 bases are TGTGCCAGCAGCGTACATTCGAGCGGGGACGGGGCCAACGTCCTGACTTTC.

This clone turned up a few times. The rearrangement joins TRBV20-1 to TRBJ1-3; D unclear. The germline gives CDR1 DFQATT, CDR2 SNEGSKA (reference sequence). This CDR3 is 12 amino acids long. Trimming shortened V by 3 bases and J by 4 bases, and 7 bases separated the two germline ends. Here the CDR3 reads CSASPSGNTIYF. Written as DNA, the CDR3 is TGCAGTGCTAGTCCCTCGGGAAACACCATATATTTT.

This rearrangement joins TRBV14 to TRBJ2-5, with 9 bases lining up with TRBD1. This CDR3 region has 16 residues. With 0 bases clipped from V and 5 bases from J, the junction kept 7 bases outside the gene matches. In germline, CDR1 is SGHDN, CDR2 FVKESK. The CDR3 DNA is TGTGCCAGCAGCCAAGAAGGGAGGACAGGGGTCGAGACCCAGTACTTC. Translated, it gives CASSQEGRTGVETQYF.

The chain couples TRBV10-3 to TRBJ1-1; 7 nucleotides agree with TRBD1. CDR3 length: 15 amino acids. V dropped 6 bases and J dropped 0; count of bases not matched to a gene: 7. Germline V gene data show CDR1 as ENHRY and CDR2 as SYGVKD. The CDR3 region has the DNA TGTGCCATCAGCGACAGGGCAACTATGAACACTGAAGCTTTCTTT. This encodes CAISDRATMNTEAFF.